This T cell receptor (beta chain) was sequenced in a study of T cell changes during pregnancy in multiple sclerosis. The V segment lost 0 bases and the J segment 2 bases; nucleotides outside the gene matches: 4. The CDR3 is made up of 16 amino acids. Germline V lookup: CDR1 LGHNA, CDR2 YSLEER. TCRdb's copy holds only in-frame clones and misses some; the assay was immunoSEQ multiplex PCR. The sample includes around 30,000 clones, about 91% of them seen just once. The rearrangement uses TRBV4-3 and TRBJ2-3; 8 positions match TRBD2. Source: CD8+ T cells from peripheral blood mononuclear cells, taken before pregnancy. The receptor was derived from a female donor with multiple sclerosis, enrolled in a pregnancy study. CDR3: CASSQEAGALTDTQYF. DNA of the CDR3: TGCGCCAGCAGCCAAGAAGCGGGGGCCCTCACAGATACGCAGTATTTT.